This is a list of T cell receptor beta chains from one sample in a study of blood T cell repertoires in COVID-19. Only in-frame clones appear in the TCRdb table, and some are missing; sequencing was by immunoSEQ multiplex PCR. The sample lists around 97,000 clones, approximately 84% occurring once. Specimen: peripheral blood. The receptors come from a human donor in a cohort sampled during active COVID-19. CDR3s include the opening cysteine and the closing phenylalanine or tryptophan. A D gene is named only where the DNA matches it firmly. Some rows mark clone size as missing; the rest say once, few, many or name a class of expanded clone.

clone_size: -
j_call: TRBJ2-1
v_call: TRBV27
d_call: -
cdr3_aa: CASSLRGGWYNEQFF
cdr3_nt: TGTGCCAGCAGTTTGCGAGGGGGTTGGTACAATGAGCAGTTCTTC

clone_size: -
j_call: TRBJ2-5
v_call: TRBV2
d_call: -
cdr3_aa: CGGGQKETQYF
cdr3_nt: TGTGGCGGCGGACAGAAAGAGACCCAGTACTTC

clone_size: -
j_call: TRBJ1-4
v_call: TRBV11-2
d_call: -
cdr3_aa: CASSLRGAATNEKLFF
cdr3_nt: TGTGCCAGCAGCCTCCGTGGGGCCGCAACTAATGAAAAACTGTTTTTT

clone_size: -
j_call: TRBJ2-5
v_call: TRBV24-1
d_call: -
cdr3_aa: CATSDPQGIQETQYF
cdr3_nt: TGTGCCACCAGTGATCCTCAGGGAATTCAAGAGACCCAGTACTTC

clone_size: -
j_call: TRBJ1-1
v_call: TRBV19
d_call: -
cdr3_aa: CASSIGRVNTEAFF
cdr3_nt: TGTGCCAGTAGTATAGGTCGGGTGAACACTGAAGCTTTCTTT

clone_size: -
j_call: TRBJ2-1
v_call: TRBV6-4
d_call: TRBD2
cdr3_aa: CASSKKLAGNSYNEQFF
cdr3_nt: TGTGCCAGCAGTAAGAAACTAGCGGGAAACTCCTACAATGAGCAGTTCTTC

clone_size: few
j_call: TRBJ2-1
v_call: TRBV5-6
d_call: -
cdr3_aa: CASSSTGSYYNEQFF
cdr3_nt: TGTGCCAGCAGCTCCACAGGGTCATACTACAATGAGCAGTTCTTC

clone_size: -
j_call: TRBJ2-7
v_call: TRBV2
d_call: -
cdr3_aa: CASSGAEQYF
cdr3_nt: TGTGCCAGCAGTGGGGCCGAGCAGTACTTC

clone_size: -
j_call: TRBJ2-7
v_call: TRBV4-1
d_call: -
cdr3_aa: CASSLPGLPGAYEQYF
cdr3_nt: TGCGCCAGCAGCCTACCGGGACTCCCCGGGGCCTACGAGCAGTACTTC

clone_size: -
j_call: TRBJ2-1
v_call: TRBV6-5
d_call: TRBD2
cdr3_aa: CASGTSADNEQFF
cdr3_nt: TGTGCCAGCGGGACTAGCGCCGACAATGAGCAGTTCTTC

clone_size: -
j_call: TRBJ1-3
v_call: TRBV12-3/TRBV12-4
d_call: -
cdr3_aa: CASRGLGNTIYF
cdr3_nt: TGTGCCAGCAGGGGCCTCGGAAACACCATATATTTT

clone_size: -
j_call: TRBJ1-5
v_call: TRBV18
d_call: TRBD1
cdr3_aa: CASSPSGQGGWGNQPQHF
cdr3_nt: TGTGCCAGCTCACCTTCAGGACAGGGAGGATGGGGCAATCAGCCCCAGCATTTT

clone_size: -
j_call: TRBJ2-7
v_call: TRBV15
d_call: -
cdr3_aa: CATSARQLYEQYF
cdr3_nt: TGTGCCACCAGCGCGAGACAGTTATACGAGCAGTACTTC

clone_size: -
j_call: TRBJ2-6
v_call: TRBV5-1
d_call: -
cdr3_aa: CASSLTGGANVLTF
cdr3_nt: TGCGCCAGCAGCCTGACGGGTGGGGCCAACGTCCTGACTTTC

clone_size: -
j_call: TRBJ1-1
v_call: TRBV5-6
d_call: -
cdr3_aa: CASSLARDTEAFF
cdr3_nt: TGTGCCAGCAGCTTAGCGAGGGACACTGAAGCTTTCTTT

clone_size: -
j_call: TRBJ2-1
v_call: TRBV9
d_call: -
cdr3_aa: CASSVGGLDEQFF
cdr3_nt: TGTGCCAGCAGCGTAGGAGGGTTGGATGAGCAGTTCTTC

clone_size: -
j_call: TRBJ2-7
v_call: TRBV7-9
d_call: TRBD1
cdr3_aa: CASGPGTGVNEQYF
cdr3_nt: TGTGCCAGCGGACCAGGGACAGGGGTCAACGAGCAGTACTTC

clone_size: -
j_call: TRBJ2-7
v_call: TRBV19
d_call: TRBD2
cdr3_aa: CASSTRTSGSHEQYF
cdr3_nt: TGTGCCAGTAGTACCCGGACTAGCGGGAGCCACGAGCAGTACTTC

clone_size: -
j_call: TRBJ2-7
v_call: TRBV25-1
d_call: -
cdr3_aa: CASSEWRGNLNYEQYF
cdr3_nt: TGTGCCAGCAGTGAATGGCGAGGGAACCTCAACTACGAGCAGTACTTC

clone_size: -
j_call: TRBJ1-2
v_call: TRBV9
d_call: -
cdr3_aa: CASSVGQPYGYTF
cdr3_nt: TGTGCCAGCAGCGTAGGACAGCCTTATGGCTACACCTTC

clone_size: -
j_call: TRBJ1-4
v_call: TRBV6-5
d_call: TRBD1
cdr3_aa: CASKTQGATNEKLFF
cdr3_nt: TGTGCCAGCAAAACACAGGGGGCAACTAATGAAAAACTGTTTTTT

clone_size: few
j_call: TRBJ1-4
v_call: TRBV2
d_call: TRBD1
cdr3_aa: CASSEEAVGAGGWEKLFF
cdr3_nt: TGTGCCAGCAGTGAAGAGGCGGTGGGGGCAGGGGGCTGGGAAAAACTGTTTTTT

clone_size: -
j_call: TRBJ2-5
v_call: TRBV28
d_call: -
cdr3_aa: CASSSPNRVGETQYF
cdr3_nt: TGTGCCAGCAGTTCCCCTAACAGGGTCGGGGAGACCCAGTACTTC

clone_size: -
j_call: TRBJ2-3
v_call: TRBV7-9
d_call: -
cdr3_aa: CASSRGVDTQYF
cdr3_nt: TGTGCCAGCAGCCGAGGCGTAGATACGCAGTATTTT

clone_size: -
j_call: TRBJ2-3
v_call: TRBV28
d_call: -
cdr3_aa: CASSFVGQGFADTQYF
cdr3_nt: TGTGCCAGCAGTTTTGTAGGGCAGGGGTTCGCAGATACGCAGTATTTT

clone_size: once
j_call: TRBJ2-2
v_call: TRBV30
d_call: TRBD2
cdr3_aa: CAWSVGLAGVTGELFF
cdr3_nt: TGTGCCTGGAGTGTGGGATTGGCGGGGGTGACCGGGGAGCTGTTTTTT

clone_size: -
j_call: TRBJ2-3
v_call: TRBV7-3
d_call: TRBD2
cdr3_aa: CASRVGGAGDTQYF
cdr3_nt: TGTGCCAGCAGGGTCGGGGGGGCCGGAGATACGCAGTATTTT

clone_size: -
j_call: TRBJ2-1
v_call: TRBV7-2
d_call: TRBD2
cdr3_aa: CASRIVSGSEAEQFF
cdr3_nt: TGTGCCAGCAGGATAGTTAGCGGGAGTGAAGCTGAGCAGTTCTTC

clone_size: -
j_call: TRBJ1-5
v_call: TRBV18
d_call: -
cdr3_aa: CASSPQGNNQPQHF
cdr3_nt: TGTGCCAGCTCACCCCAGGGGAACAATCAGCCCCAGCATTTT

clone_size: -
j_call: TRBJ2-7
v_call: TRBV27
d_call: TRBD1
cdr3_aa: CASSLQTGYEQYF
cdr3_nt: TGTGCCAGCAGTTTACAGACAGGGTACGAGCAGTACTTC

clone_size: -
j_call: TRBJ1-5
v_call: TRBV12-3/TRBV12-4
d_call: TRBD1
cdr3_aa: CASRGQSNQPQHF
cdr3_nt: TGTGCCAGCAGGGGACAGAGCAATCAGCCCCAGCATTTT

clone_size: -
j_call: TRBJ1-2
v_call: TRBV6-5
d_call: -
cdr3_aa: CASSSGGGYTF
cdr3_nt: TGTGCCAGCAGTTCCGGAGGTGGCTACACCTTC

clone_size: -
j_call: TRBJ1-1
v_call: TRBV21-1
d_call: -
cdr3_aa: CASSKRTGANTEAFF
cdr3_nt: TGTGCCAGCAGCAAACGAACAGGGGCGAACACTGAAGCTTTCTTT

clone_size: once
j_call: TRBJ2-3
v_call: TRBV25-1
d_call: TRBD1
cdr3_aa: CASSDRGTGDTQYF
cdr3_nt: TGTGCCAGCAGTGACAGGGGGACGGGAGATACGCAGTATTTT

clone_size: -
j_call: TRBJ2-2
v_call: TRBV5-1
d_call: TRBD1
cdr3_aa: CASSATGTGVSTGELFF
cdr3_nt: TGCGCCAGCAGCGCCACCGGGACAGGGGTTTCGACCGGGGAGCTGTTTTTT

clone_size: -
j_call: TRBJ2-2
v_call: TRBV12-3/TRBV12-4
d_call: TRBD1
cdr3_aa: CASGQGNTGELFF
cdr3_nt: TGTGCCAGCGGACAGGGCAACACCGGGGAGCTGTTTTTT

clone_size: -
j_call: TRBJ1-1
v_call: TRBV19
d_call: -
cdr3_aa: CASSRAGVGVTNTEAFF
cdr3_nt: TGTGCCAGTAGTAGGGCCGGGGTCGGGGTGACGAACACTGAAGCTTTCTTT

clone_size: -
j_call: TRBJ1-2
v_call: TRBV29-1
d_call: -
cdr3_aa: CSVQTGTYYGYTF
cdr3_nt: TGCAGCGTTCAGACCGGGACTTACTATGGCTACACCTTC

clone_size: -
j_call: TRBJ1-2
v_call: TRBV28
d_call: -
cdr3_aa: CASSRPTETNYGYTF
cdr3_nt: TGTGCCAGCAGTCGACCGACAGAAACCAACTATGGCTACACCTTC

clone_size: few
j_call: TRBJ2-7
v_call: TRBV19
d_call: -
cdr3_aa: CASSSATGAYEQYF
cdr3_nt: TGTGCCAGTAGTAGCGCGACAGGTGCCTACGAGCAGTACTTC